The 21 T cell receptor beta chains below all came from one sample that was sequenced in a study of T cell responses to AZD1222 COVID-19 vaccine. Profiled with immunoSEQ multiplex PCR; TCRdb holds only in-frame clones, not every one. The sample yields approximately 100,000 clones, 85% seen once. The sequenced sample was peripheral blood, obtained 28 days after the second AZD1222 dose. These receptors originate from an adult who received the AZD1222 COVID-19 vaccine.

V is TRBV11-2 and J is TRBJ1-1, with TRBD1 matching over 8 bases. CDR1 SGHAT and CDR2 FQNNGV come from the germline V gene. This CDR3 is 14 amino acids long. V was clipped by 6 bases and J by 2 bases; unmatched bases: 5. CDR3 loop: CASRKTGDNTEAFF. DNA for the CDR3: TGTGCCAGCAGGAAGACAGGGGATAACACTGAAGCTTTCTTT.

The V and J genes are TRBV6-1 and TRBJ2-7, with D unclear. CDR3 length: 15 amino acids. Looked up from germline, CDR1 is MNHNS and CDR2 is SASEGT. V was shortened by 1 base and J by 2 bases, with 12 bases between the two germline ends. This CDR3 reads CASSEGSGKTYEQYF. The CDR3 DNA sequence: TGTGCCAGCAGTGAAGGCTCAGGAAAAACCTACGAGCAGTACTTC.

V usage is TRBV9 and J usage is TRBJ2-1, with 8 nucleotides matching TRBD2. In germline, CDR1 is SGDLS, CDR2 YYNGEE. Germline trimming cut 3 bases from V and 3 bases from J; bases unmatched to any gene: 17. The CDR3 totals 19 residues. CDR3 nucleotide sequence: TGTGCCAGCAGCGCACGATTGGGAACTTCCGGGACTAGCTACAATGAGCAGTTCTTC. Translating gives CASSARLGTSGTSYNEQFF.

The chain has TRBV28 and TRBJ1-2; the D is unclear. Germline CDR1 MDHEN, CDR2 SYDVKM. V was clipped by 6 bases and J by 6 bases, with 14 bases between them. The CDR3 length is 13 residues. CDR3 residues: CASSPDPWDGYTF. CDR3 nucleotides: TGTGCCAGCAGCCCGGACCCCTGGGATGGCTACACCTTC.

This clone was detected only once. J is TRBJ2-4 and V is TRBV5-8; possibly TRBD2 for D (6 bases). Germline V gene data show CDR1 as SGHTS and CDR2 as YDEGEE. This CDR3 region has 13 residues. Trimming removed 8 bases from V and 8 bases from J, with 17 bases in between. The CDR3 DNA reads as TGTGCCAGTGGGACTCACCCGGGAGACATTCAGTACTTC. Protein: CASGTHPGDIQYF. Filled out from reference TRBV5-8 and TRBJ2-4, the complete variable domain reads EAGVTQSPTHLIKTRGQQATLRCSPISGHTSVYWYQQALGLGLQFLLWYDEGEERNRGNFPPRFSGRQFPNYSSELNVNALELEDSALYLCASGTHPGDIQYFGAGTRLSVL.

The CDR3 region is CASSVLGTGELFF. The CDR3 DNA sequence: TGTGCCAGCAGCGTACTCGGGACCGGGGAGCTGTTTTTT. The V gene is TRBV9, the J gene TRBJ2-2; D gene unclear. The CDR3 covers 13 residues. The germline V gene encodes CDR1 SGDLS and CDR2 YYNGEE. V was trimmed by 1 base and J by 5 bases, leaving 6 bases between them. The variable domain in full, completed from reference TRBV9 and TRBJ2-2, reads DSGVTQTPKHLITATGQRVTLRCSPRSGDLSVYWYQQSLDQGLQFLIQYYNGEERAKGNILERFSAQQFPDLHSELNLSSLELGDSALYFCASSVLGTGELFFGEGSRLTVL.

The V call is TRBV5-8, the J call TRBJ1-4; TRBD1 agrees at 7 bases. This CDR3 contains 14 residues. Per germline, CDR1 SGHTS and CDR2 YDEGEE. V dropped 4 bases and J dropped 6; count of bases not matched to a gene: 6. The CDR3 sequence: CASSPGQYYEKLFF. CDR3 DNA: TGTGCCAGCAGCCCGGGACAGTACTATGAAAAACTGTTTTTT.

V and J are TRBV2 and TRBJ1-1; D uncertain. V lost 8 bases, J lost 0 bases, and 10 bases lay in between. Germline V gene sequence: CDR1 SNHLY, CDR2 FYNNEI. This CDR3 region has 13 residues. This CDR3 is CASVSGLNTEAFF. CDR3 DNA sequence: TGTGCCAGCGTCAGTGGGTTGAACACTGAAGCTTTCTTT.

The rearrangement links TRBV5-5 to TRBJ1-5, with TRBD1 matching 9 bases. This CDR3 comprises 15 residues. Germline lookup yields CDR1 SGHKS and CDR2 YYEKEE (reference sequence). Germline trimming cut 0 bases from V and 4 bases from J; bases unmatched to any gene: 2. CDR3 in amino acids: CASSLAGTGNQPQHF. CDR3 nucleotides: TGTGCCAGCAGCTTGGCCGGGACAGGGAATCAGCCCCAGCATTTT.

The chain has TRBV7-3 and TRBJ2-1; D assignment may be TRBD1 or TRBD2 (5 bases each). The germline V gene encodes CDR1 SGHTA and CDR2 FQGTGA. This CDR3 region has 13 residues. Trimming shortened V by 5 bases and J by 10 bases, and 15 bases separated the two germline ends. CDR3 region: CASSPQTGTEQFF. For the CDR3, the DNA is TGTGCCAGCAGCCCCCAGACCGGGACGGAGCAGTTCTTC.

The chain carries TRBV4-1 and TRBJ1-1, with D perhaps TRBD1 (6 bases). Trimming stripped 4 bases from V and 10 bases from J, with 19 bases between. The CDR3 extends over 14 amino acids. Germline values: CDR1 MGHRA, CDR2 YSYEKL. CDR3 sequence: CASSLHMDSTLAFF. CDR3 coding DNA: TGCGCCAGCAGCCTCCACATGGACAGTACCCTAGCTTTCTTT.

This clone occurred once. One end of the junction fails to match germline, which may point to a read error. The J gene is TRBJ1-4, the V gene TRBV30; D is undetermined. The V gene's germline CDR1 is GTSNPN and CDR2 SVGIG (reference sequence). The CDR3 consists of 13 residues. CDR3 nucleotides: TGTGCTTGGATTAGCGCAGGCCGTGAAAAACTGTTTTTT. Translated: CAWISAGREKLFF.

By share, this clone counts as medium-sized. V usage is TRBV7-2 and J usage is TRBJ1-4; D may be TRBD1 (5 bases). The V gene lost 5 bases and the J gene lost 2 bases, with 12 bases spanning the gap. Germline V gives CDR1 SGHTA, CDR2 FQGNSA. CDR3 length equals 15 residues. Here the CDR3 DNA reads TGTGCCAGCAGCCCAGGGTTCGCTACTAATGAAAAACTGTTTTTT. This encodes CASSPGFATNEKLFF.

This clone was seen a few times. CDR3 DNA sequence: TGTGCCTGGATGAAGGGGACAGGGGGATGGTACGAGCAGTACTTC. It encodes CAWMKGTGGWYEQYF. The chain uses TRBV30 and TRBJ2-7, with TRBD1 matching over 11 bases. The germline V gene encodes CDR1 GTSNPN and CDR2 SVGIG (reference sequence). V shed 4 bases, J shed 4 bases, and the junction held 9 bases outside the gene matches. CDR3 length: 15 residues.

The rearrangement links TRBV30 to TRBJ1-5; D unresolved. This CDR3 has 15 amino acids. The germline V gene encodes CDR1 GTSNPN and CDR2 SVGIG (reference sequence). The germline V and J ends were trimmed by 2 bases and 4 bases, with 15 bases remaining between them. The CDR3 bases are TGTGCCTGGAGTCTCAGGACTGGGGATAATCAGCCCCAGCATTTT. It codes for CAWSLRTGDNQPQHF.

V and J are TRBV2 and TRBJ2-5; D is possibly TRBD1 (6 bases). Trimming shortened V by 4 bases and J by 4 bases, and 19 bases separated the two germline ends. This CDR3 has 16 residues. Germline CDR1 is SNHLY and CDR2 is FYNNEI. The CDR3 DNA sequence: TGTGCCAGCAGTGGCCCCCCAGGGGAGCTGGGAGAGACCCAGTACTTC. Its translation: CASSGPPGELGETQYF.

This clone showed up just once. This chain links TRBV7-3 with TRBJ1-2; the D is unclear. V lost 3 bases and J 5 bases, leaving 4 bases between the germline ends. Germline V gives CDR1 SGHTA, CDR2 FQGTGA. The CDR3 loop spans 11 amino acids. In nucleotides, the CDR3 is TGTGCCAGCAGCTTCTTGTATGGCTACACCTTC. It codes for CASSFLYGYTF.

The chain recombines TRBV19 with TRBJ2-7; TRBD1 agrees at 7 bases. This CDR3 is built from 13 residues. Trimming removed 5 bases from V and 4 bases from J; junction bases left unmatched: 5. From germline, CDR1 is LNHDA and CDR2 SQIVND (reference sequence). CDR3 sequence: CASSVGQLYEQYF. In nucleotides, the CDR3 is TGTGCCAGTAGTGTGGGACAGCTATACGAGCAGTACTTC. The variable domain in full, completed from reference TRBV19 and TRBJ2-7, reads DGGITQSPKYLFRKEGQNVTLSCEQNLNHDAMYWYRQDPGQGLRLIYYSQIVNDFQKGDIAEGYSVSREKKESFPLTVTSAQKNPTAFYLCASSVGQLYEQYFGPGTRLTVT.

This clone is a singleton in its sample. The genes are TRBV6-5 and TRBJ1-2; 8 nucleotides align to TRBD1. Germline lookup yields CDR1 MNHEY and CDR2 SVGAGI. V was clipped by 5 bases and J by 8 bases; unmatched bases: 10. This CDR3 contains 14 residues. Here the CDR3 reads CASSLSGGTRGYTF. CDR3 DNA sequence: TGTGCCAGCAGTCTATCAGGGGGCACGAGGGGCTACACCTTC.

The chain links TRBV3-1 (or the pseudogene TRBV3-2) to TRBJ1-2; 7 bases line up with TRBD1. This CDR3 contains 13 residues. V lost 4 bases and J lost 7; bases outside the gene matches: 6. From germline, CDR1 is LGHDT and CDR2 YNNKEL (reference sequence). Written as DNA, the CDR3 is TGTGCCAGCAGCCCCGACAGGGTTAGTGGCTACACCTTC. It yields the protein CASSPDRVSGYTF.

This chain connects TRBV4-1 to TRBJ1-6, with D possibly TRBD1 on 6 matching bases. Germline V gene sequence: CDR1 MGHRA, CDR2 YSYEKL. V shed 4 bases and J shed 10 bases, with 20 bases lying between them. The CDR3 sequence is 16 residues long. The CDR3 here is CASSRLGRSGVSPLHF. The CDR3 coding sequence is TGCGCCAGCAGCCGACTAGGCCGGTCAGGGGTCTCACCCCTCCACTTT.